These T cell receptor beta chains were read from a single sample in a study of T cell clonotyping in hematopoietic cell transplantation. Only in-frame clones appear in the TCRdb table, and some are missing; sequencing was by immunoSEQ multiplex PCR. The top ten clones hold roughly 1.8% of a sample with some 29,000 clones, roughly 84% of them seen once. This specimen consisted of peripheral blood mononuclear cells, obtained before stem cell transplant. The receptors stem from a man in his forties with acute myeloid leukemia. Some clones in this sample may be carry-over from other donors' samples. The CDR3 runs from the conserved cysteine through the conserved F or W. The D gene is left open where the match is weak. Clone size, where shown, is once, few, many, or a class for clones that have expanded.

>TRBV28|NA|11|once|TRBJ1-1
TGTGCCAGCAGTTGGGACACTGAAGCTTTCTTT
CASSWDTEAFF
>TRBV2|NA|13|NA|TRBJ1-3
TGTGCCAGCAGTGTTACTTCTGGAAACACCATATATTTT
CASSVTSGNTIYF
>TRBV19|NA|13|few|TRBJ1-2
TGTGCCAGTAGGCTAGACGGGACCTATGGCTACACCTTC
CASRLDGTYGYTF
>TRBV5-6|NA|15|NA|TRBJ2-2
TGTGCCAGCAGACGCCGGGTCGAGGGAACCGGGGAGCTGTTTTTT
CASRRRVEGTGELFF
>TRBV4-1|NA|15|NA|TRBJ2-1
TGCGCCAGCAGCCAAGGAGGGGGAGCCTACAATGAGCAGTTCTTC
CASSQGGGAYNEQFF
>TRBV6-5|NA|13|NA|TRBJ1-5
TGTGCCAGCAGTTACTCGCGGTCCCAGCCCCAGCATTTT
CASSYSRSQPQHF
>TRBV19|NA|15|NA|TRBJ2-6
TGTGCCAGTAGGTCGGGGGAACCTGGGGCCAACGTCCTGACTTTC
CASRSGEPGANVLTF
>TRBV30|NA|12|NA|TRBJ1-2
TGTGCCTGGAGTTCGTCTCGTTTTGGCTACACCTTC
CAWSSSRFGYTF
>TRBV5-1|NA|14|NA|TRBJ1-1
TGCGCCAGCAGCTTGGGCCGGACTAACACTGAAGCTTTCTTT
CASSLGRTNTEAFF
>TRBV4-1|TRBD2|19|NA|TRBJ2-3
TGCGCCAGCAGCCCCTCGAAAGGGCTAGCGGGGGGAAGCACAGATACGCAGTATTTT
CASSPSKGLAGGSTDTQYF
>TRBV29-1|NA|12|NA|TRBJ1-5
TGCAGCGTTGCAGGGCTGGATCAGCCCCAGCATTTT
CSVAGLDQPQHF
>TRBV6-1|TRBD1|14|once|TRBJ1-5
TGTGCCAGCAGAGAGGGGACAGGCAATCAGCCCCAGCATTTT
CASREGTGNQPQHF
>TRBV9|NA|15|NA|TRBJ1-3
TGTGCCAGCAGCGTAGTAGGAGACCCTGGAAACACCATATATTTT
CASSVVGDPGNTIYF
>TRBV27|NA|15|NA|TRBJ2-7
TGTGCCAGCAGTTTTCTCCAGGGCCTTCCCGGCGAGCAGTACTTC
CASSFLQGLPGEQYF
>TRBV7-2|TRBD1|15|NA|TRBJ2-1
TGTGCCAGCAGCTTAAGACAGGGGGCCTACAATGAGCAGTTCTTC
CASSLRQGAYNEQFF
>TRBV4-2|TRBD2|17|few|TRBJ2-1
TGTGCCAGCAGCCAAGCAAGCGGGGGGAGCTCCTACAATGAGCAGTTCTTC
CASSQASGGSSYNEQFF
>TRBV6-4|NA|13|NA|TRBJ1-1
TGTGCCAGCATGGCAGGGACTTCTTCCGAAGCTTTCTTT
CASMAGTSSEAFF
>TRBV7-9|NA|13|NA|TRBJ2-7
TGTGCCAGCAGTCTTAGTGGGTCGGACGAGCAGTACTTC
CASSLSGSDEQYF
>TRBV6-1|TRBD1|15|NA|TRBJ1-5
TGTGCCAGCACCAGGGACAGGGGGACCAATCAGCCCCAGCATTTT
CASTRDRGTNQPQHF
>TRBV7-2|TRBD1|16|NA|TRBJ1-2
TGTGCCAGCAGCCTCCTTAAACGACAGGGCGGCTATGGCTACACCTTC
CASSLLKRQGGYGYTF
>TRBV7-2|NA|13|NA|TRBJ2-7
TGTGCCAGCAGCCAAGGGGGACACAACGAGCAGTACTTC
CASSQGGHNEQYF
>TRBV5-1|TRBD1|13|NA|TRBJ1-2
TGCGCCAGCAGCGGACAGGGCCTAATCGGCTACACCTTC
CASSGQGLIGYTF
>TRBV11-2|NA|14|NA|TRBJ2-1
TGTGCCAGCAGCTTCCGGACTGAGGGGAATGAGCAGTTCTTC
CASSFRTEGNEQFF
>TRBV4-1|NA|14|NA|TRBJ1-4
TGCGCCAGCAGCCAGGGTGTGTTTAATGAAAAACTGTTTTTT
CASSQGVFNEKLFF
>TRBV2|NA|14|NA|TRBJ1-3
TGTGCCAGCGGGGAAGAAAGAACTGGAAACACCATATATTTT
CASGEERTGNTIYF
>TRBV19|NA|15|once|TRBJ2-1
TGTGCCAGTGAATCTCGGGGTAAACCCTACAATGAGCAGTTCTTC
CASESRGKPYNEQFF
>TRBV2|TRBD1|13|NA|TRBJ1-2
TGTGCCAGCAGTGAAGGCAGGACAGGGTCCAAACCCTTC
CASSEGRTGSKPF
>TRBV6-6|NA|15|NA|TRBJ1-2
TGTGCCAGCAGACCGACAGTGGAGATGAACTATGGCTACACCTTC
CASRPTVEMNYGYTF
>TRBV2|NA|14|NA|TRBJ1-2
TGTGCCGCTCGACTCAGGACGACTAACTATGGCTACACCTTC
CAARLRTTNYGYTF
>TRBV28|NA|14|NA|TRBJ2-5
TGTGCCAGCAGTTTAGCAGGTTTCCCAGAGACCCAGTACTTC
CASSLAGFPETQYF
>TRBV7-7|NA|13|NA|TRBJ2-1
TGTGCTAGCAGCTTTGGAGACTACAATGAGCAGTTCTTC
CASSFGDYNEQFF
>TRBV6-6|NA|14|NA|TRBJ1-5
TGTGCCAGCAGTTGGCGGGGTGGCAATCAGCCCCAGCATTTT
CASSWRGGNQPQHF
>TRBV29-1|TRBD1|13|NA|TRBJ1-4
TGCAGCGCCGGATCAGGGGGTAATGAAAAACTGTTTTTT
CSAGSGGNEKLFF
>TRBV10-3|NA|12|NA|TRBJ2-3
TGTGCCATCAGTGGCCCGTCAGATACGCAGTATTTT
CAISGPSDTQYF
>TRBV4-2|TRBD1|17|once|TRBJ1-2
TGTGCCAGCAGCCAAGATAGGTTCGGGACAGGGGTTTATGGCTACACCTTC
CASSQDRFGTGVYGYTF
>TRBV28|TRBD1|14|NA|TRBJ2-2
TGTGCCAGCAGTACCAATACAGGGGCTGGGGAGCTGTTTTTT
CASSTNTGAGELFF
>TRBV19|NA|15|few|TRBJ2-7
TGTGCCAGTACTCCCAAATTCGGAGGGGGGTACGAGCAGTACTTC
CASTPKFGGGYEQYF
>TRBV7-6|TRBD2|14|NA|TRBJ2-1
TGTGCCAGCAGCCCCACTAGCGGGGGGTATGAGCAGTTCTTC
CASSPTSGGYEQFF
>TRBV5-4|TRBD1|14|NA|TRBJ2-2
TGTGCCAGCCAGGGGGCCGGGGACACCGGGGAGCTGTTTTTT
CASQGAGDTGELFF
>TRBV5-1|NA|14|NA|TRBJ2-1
TGCGCCAGCAGCTTGACTGGAACAAGGAATGAGCAGTTCTTC
CASSLTGTRNEQFF
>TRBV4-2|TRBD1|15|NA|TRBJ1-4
TGTGCCAGCAGCCAAGATCGAACAGGGGCTGAAAAACTGTTTTTT
CASSQDRTGAEKLFF
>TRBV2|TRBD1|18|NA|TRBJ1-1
TGTGCCAGCAGTGAATGGGACAGGGGATTGGGGCTCGGCACTGAAGCTTTCTTT
CASSEWDRGLGLGTEAFF
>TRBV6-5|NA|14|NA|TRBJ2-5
TGTGCCAGCAGCTTTTCGGGTCTCAAGAAGACCCAGTACTTC
CASSFSGLKKTQYF
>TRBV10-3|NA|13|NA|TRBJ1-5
TGTGCCATCAGTGGGGGACCTAATCAGCCCCAGCATTTT
CAISGGPNQPQHF
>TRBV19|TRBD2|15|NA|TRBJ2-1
TGTGCCAGTAGCCGCGGACTAGCGGACAACAATGAGCAGTTCTTC
CASSRGLADNNEQFF
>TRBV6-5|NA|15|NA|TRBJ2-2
TGTGCCACCAGACCGGGTTCCGCGAGCACCGGGGAGCTGTTTTTT
CATRPGSASTGELFF
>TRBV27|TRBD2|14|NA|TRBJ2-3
TGTGCCAGCAGTTTCGGGGGGAGCACAGATACGCAGTATTTT
CASSFGGSTDTQYF
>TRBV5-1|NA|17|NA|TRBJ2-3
TGCGCCAGCAGCTTGGCCGGAAATGCTGCTAGCACAGATACGCAGTATTTT
CASSLAGNAASTDTQYF
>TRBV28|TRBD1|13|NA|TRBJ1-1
TGTGCCAGCAGTTTAACAGGGGGCGAAGGAGCTTTCTTT
CASSLTGGEGAFF